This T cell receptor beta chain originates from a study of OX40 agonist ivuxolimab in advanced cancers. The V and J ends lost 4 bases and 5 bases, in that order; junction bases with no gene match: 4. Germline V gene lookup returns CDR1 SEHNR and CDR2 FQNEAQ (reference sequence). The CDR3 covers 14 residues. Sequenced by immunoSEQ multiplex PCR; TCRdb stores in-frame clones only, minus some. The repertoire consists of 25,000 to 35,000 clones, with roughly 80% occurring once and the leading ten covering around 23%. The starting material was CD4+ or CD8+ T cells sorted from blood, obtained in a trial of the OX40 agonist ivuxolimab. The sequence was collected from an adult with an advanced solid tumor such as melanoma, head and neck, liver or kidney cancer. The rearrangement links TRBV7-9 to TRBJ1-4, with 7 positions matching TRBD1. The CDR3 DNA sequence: TGTGCCAGCAGCTCGGGACAGACAAATGAAAAACTGTTTTTT. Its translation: CASSSGQTNEKLFF. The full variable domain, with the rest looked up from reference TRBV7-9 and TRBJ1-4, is DTGVSQNPRHKITKRGQNVTFRCDPISEHNRLYWYRQTLGQGPEFLTYFQNEAQLEKSRLLSDRFSAERPKGSFSTLEIQRTEQGDSAMYLCASSSGQTNEKLFFGSGTQLSVL.